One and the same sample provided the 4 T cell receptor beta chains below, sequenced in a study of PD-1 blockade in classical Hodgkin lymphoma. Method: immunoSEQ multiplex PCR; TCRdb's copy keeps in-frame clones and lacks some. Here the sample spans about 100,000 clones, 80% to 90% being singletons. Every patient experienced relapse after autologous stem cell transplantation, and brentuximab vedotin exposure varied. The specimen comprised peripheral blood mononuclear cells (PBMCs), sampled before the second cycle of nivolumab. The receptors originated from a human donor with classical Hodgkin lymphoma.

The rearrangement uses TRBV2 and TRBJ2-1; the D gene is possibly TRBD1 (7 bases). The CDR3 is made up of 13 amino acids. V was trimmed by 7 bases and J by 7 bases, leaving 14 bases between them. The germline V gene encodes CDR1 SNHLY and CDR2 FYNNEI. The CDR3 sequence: CASKPQGGNEQFF. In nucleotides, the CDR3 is TGTGCCAGCAAACCTCAGGGGGGAAATGAGCAGTTCTTC.

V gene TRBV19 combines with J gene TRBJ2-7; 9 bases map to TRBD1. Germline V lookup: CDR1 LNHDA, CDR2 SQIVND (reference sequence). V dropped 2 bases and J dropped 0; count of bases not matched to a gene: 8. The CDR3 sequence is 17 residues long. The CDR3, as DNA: TGTGCCAGTAGTATAAATACAGGGGGCGGCTTCTCCTACGAGCAGTACTTC. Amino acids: CASSINTGGGFSYEQYF.

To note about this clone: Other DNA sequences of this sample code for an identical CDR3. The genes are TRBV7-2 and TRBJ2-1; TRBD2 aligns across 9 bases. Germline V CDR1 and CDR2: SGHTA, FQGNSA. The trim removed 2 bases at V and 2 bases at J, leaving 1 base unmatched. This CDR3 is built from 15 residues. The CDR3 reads CASSLTSGPYNEQFF. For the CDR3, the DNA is TGTGCCAGCAGCTTAACTAGCGGGCCCTACAATGAGCAGTTCTTC. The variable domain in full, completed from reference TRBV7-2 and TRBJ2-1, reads GAGVSQSPSNKVTEKGKDVELRCDPISGHTALYWYRQSLGQGLEFLIYFQGNSAPDKSGLPSDRFSAERTGGSVSTLTIQRTQQEDSAVYLCASSLTSGPYNEQFFGPGTRLTVL.

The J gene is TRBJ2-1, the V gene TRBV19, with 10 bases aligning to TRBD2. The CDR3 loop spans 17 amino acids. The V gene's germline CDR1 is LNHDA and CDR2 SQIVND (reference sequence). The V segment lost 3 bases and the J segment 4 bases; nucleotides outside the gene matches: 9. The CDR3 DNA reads TGTGCCAGTAGTATCCGAGGACTAGCGGTATTATACAATGAGCAGTTCTTC. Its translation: CASSIRGLAVLYNEQFF.